This paragraph reports one TCR beta chain. The antigen remains unidentified. PCR employed 60 Vbeta and 13 Jbeta primers. Clones were sequenced by immunoSEQ multiplex PCR, and TCRdb holds only the in-frame ones, with some missing. Of 200,000 or so clones listed, 79% are singletons. This sample was taken from a study of cytomegalovirus exposure and HLA in healthy donors. Study findings and constraints: What TCR beta sequences reportedly achieved was accurate prediction of HLA-A and HLA-B alleles in most subjects. Most TCR sequences showed up rarely, but some public TCRs showed up in many donors. Highest at DRB1 and lowest at HLA-C, TCR association rates differed among HLA loci in a later analysis.

Germline V gene lookup returns CDR1 SGHDT and CDR2 YYEEEE. The CDR3 has 13 residues. V was pared by 0 bases and J by 7 bases, with 10 bases between. The sample consisted of PBMCs. This clonotype was sampled from a man over 45 in good health and CMV-seronegative. This chain connects TRBV5-6 to TRBJ1-2, with a possible D match to TRBD1 (6 bases). The CDR3 protein is CASSLGGGRGYTF. CDR3 DNA sequence: TGTGCCAGCAGCTTGGGGGGGGGCCGTGGCTACACCTTC.